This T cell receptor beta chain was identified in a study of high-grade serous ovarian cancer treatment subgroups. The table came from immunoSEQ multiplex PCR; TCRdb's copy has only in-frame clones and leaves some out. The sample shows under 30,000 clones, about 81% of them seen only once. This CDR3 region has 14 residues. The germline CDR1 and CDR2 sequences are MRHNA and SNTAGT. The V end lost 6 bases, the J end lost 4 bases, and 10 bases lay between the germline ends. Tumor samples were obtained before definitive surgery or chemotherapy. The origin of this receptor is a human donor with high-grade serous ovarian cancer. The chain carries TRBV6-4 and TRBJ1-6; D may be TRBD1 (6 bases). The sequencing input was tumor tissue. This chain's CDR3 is CASSQTGYNSPLHF. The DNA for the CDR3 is TGTGCCAGCAGCCAGACAGGATATAATTCACCCCTCCACTTT.